This T cell receptor (beta chain) was retrieved from a study of T-cell memory formation after mild COVID-19. J was trimmed by 3 bases and V by 5 bases; bases with no gene match: 5. The CDR3 extends over 14 amino acids. Germline V lookup: CDR1 SGHTA, CDR2 FQGTGA. Study outcomes and limitations: CD4+ contracting clones were found mainly in CM and EM, and CD8+ ones in EMRA.

This clonotype was seen at least ten times. Its cognate antigen is unknown. TCRdb redid the calling of the 5' RACE reads with MiXCR, one entry per CDR3 protein. The sample shows about 27,000 distinct CDR3 sequences, around 15% of them seen only once. The rearrangement joins TRBV7-3 to TRBJ2-7; 9 nucleotides align to TRBD1. The sequence was collected from an adult who had mild COVID-19 (a few samples of this study predate the infection). Cell type and time point are not known. The source material was PBMCs or a T cell subset sorted from them (not recorded which). CDR3 nucleotides: TGTGCCAGCAGCCCAGGGGGACAGGGCTACGAGCAGTACTTC. This codes for CASSPGGQGYEQYF.